A selection of T cell receptor beta chains follows, all from one sample in a study of human T cells and chemical hapten exposure. In TCRdb, the RACE reads were re-called with MiXCR into one record per CDR3 protein. Of a few hundred thousand distinct CDR3 sequences listed, roughly 7.7% are singletons. Sequencing used whole blood, obtained in connection with sensitization to the hapten diphenylcyclopropenone (DPC). All receptors come from a young man with alopecia areata. Some clones in this sample may be carry-over from other donors' samples. The CDR3 runs from the conserved cysteine through the conserved F or W. D genes are given only for firm matches. For some rows the clone size is stated as once, few or many, or as a class when expanded; others skip it.

TRBJ2-1	TRBV15	NA	NA	TGTGCCACCAGCTCTAAGGGACGGACGACCTACAATGAGCAGTTCTTC	CATSSKGRTTYNEQFF
TRBJ1-1	TRBV7-2	few	NA	TGTGCCAGCAGATTGGTCACAAACACTGAAGCTTTCTTT	CASRLVTNTEAFF
TRBJ2-7	TRBV20-1	few	TRBD1	TGCAGTGCCGTGGACAGGGGGCGCCTATACGAGCAGTACTTC	CSAVDRGRLYEQYF
TRBJ1-1	TRBV11-2	few	TRBD1	TGTGCCAGCAGCTTAGATGCGGGACAGTACTTAAAGTTTGAAGCTTTCTTT	CASSLDAGQYLKFEAFF
TRBJ2-1	TRBV11-2	NA	NA	TGTGCCAGCAGCTTAGGGGGCCCAGGCTACAATGAGCAGTTCTTC	CASSLGGPGYNEQFF
TRBJ1-3	TRBV7-2	NA	NA	TGTGCCAGCAGCTTAGGCGCAACGAACTCTGGAAACACCATATATTTT	CASSLGATNSGNTIYF
TRBJ1-3	TRBV27	NA	TRBD1	TGTGCCAGCAGGGGGACAGGGGGACAATATTCCGGAAACACCATATATTTT	CASRGTGGQYSGNTIYF
TRBJ1-3	TRBV6-1	NA	NA	TGTGCCAGCAGGTGGGACTTCCAGTCTGGAAACACCATATATTTT	CASRWDFQSGNTIYF
TRBJ2-3	TRBV6-2/TRBV6-3	few	TRBD1	TGTGCCAGCAGAGGGGCCAGACAGGGGACCACAGATACGCAGTATTTT	CASRGARQGTTDTQYF
TRBJ2-1	TRBV6-1	few	NA	TGTGCCAGCAGTGTAGGGGGTAGTGAGCAGTTCTTC	CASSVGGSEQFF
TRBJ1-5	TRBV6-6	many	NA	TGTGCCACCGGGCGGGGCCTGACGAGAGATCAGCCCCAGCATTTT	CATGRGLTRDQPQHF
TRBJ1-4	TRBV12-5	few	NA	TGTGCTAGTGGTTTGACCCTGGGATCTGCAACTAATGAAAAACTGTTTTTT	CASGLTLGSATNEKLFF
TRBJ2-1	TRBV9	NA	TRBD1	TGTGCCAGCAGCGGAGGACAGGGCCGGGATAGTGAGCAGTTCTTC	CASSGGQGRDSEQFF
TRBJ1-2	TRBV4-2	few	NA	TGTGCCAGCAGCCAAGCCGCGGCCGGACAAGACGGATTAGGGCAATATGGCTACACCTTC	CASSQAAAGQDGLGQYGYTF
TRBJ1-5	TRBV7-2	few	NA	TGTGCCAGCAGCTTAGCCGTAGCCCGGCAGCCCCAGCATTTT	CASSLAVARQPQHF
TRBJ1-1	TRBV4-1	NA	NA	TGCGCCAGCAGCCAAGGAAGGGCAGGAATCCAGGCCCGGGAAGCTTTCTTT	CASSQGRAGIQAREAFF
TRBJ1-5	TRBV6-1	few	NA	TGTGCCAGCAGCGTCACAAGTGGTAGCAATCAGCCCCAGCATTTT	CASSVTSGSNQPQHF
TRBJ2-6	TRBV7-3	few	NA	TGTGCCAGCAGCTTGGAAGGGGCCAACGTCCTGACTTTC	CASSLEGANVLTF
TRBJ1-2	TRBV7-2	many	NA	TGTGCCAGCAGCTTAGGCCTGGACGCTGATGGCTACACCTTC	CASSLGLDADGYTF
TRBJ1-1	TRBV5-6	NA	TRBD1	TGTGCCAGCAGCTCTGGACAGGCCGGGGTCACTGAAGCTTTCTTT	CASSSGQAGVTEAFF
TRBJ2-3	TRBV7-3	NA	TRBD2	TGTGCCAGCAGCTTAACCCACAGCGGGGGGCTCACAGATACGCAGTATTTT	CASSLTHSGGLTDTQYF
TRBJ1-5	TRBV4-3	few	NA	TGCGCCAGCAGCCAAGAGAGAGTTGTGCGGAATCAGCCCCAGCATTTT	CASSQERVVRNQPQHF
TRBJ1-2	TRBV12-3/TRBV12-4	many	NA	TGTGCCAGCAGTTTGAGTCCAGATGGCTACACCTTC	CASSLSPDGYTF
TRBJ2-3	TRBV9	few	TRBD1	TGTGCCAGCAGCGCTATTGTACAGGGGCTGAACCTGGATACGCAGTATTTT	CASSAIVQGLNLDTQYF
TRBJ1-5	TRBV20-1	NA	NA	TGCAGTGCTAGAGACACAGGGAATCAGCCCCAGCATTTT	CSARDTGNQPQHF
TRBJ1-2	TRBV4-3	many	NA	TGCGCCAGCAGCCAAGATTTATGGGGGAACGGTGGCTACACCTTC	CASSQDLWGNGGYTF
TRBJ2-3	TRBV4-2	NA	TRBD2	TGTGCCAGCAGCCCCAGCGGGGGTAGCGGGGAAAGTCATACGCAGTATTTT	CASSPSGGSGESHTQYF
TRBJ1-1	TRBV6-5	many	TRBD1	TGTGCCAGCAGTATAGACAGGGGAGGTGAAGCTTTCTTT	CASSIDRGGEAFF
TRBJ2-7	TRBV12-3/TRBV12-4	few	NA	TGTGCCAGCAGTTTGGCGGCGAGCTCCTACGAGCAGTACTTC	CASSLAASSYEQYF
TRBJ2-2	TRBV7-3	few	NA	TGTGCCAGCAGCGGCGGGACAAGGGACACCGGGGAGCTGTTTTTT	CASSGGTRDTGELFF
TRBJ2-7	TRBV28	many	TRBD2	TGTGCCAGCAGTCTATACGGACTAGCGGGGCAGGAGGACGAGCAGTACTTC	CASSLYGLAGQEDEQYF
TRBJ2-3	TRBV24-1	few	TRBD1	TGTGCCACCGGACCCGGGACAGTTACAGATACGCAGTATTTT	CATGPGTVTDTQYF
TRBJ1-2	TRBV12-3/TRBV12-4	few	NA	TGTGCCAGCAGTATCGGGGGCCTCTATGGCTACACCTTC	CASSIGGLYGYTF
TRBJ2-3	TRBV3-1	few	TRBD2	TGTGCCAGCAGCCAAGTCGGGGGGGCATTGCTCCTGCAACCCGATACGCAGTATTTT	CASSQVGGALLLQPDTQYF
TRBJ2-3	TRBV18	few	NA	TGTGCCAGCTCACCTCCCTCCACCACAGATACGCAGTATTTT	CASSPPSTTDTQYF